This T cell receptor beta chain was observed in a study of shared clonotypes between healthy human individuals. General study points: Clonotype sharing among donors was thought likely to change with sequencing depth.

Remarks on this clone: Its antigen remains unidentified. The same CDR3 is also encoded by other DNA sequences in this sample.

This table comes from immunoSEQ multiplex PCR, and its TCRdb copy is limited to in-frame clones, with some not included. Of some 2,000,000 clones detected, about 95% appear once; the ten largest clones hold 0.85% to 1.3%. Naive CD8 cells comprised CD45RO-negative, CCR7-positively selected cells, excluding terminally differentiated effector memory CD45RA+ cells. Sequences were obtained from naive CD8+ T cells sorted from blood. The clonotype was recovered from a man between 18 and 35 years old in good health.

The DNA of the CDR3 is TGCAGCGTTGGCGACACCTATGGCTACACCTTC. Translating gives CSVGDTYGYTF. This chain uses TRBV29-1 with TRBJ1-2; D gene ambiguous. The germline gives CDR1 SQVTM, CDR2 ANQGSEA. V was pared by 4 bases and J by 4 bases, with 7 bases between. CDR3 size: 11 residues.